This record looks at one T cell receptor (beta chain) sequence and its context. The data originate from a study of immune heterogeneity within non-small cell lung tumors. For each sample, template was roughly 0.65 ug of bulk tumor genomic DNA. Primary tumors were biopsied several times each, far apart, intraoperatively. Curative operations were performed on patients who had untreated, newly diagnosed non-small cell lung cancer. This CDR3 contains 14 residues. Germline lookup yields CDR1 MDHEN and CDR2 SYDVKM. Trimming took 7 bases from V and 10 from J; bases not matched to a gene: 12. Multiplex PCR amplified the TCR beta CDR3 region. Its first round ran for approximately 11 cycles with 32 V and 13 J primers. TCRdb called the multiplex PCR reads again in MiXCR, with one record for every CDR3 protein. The table lists approximately 9,700 distinct CDR3 sequences, less than 30% of them singletons.

The specimen was lung tumor tissue. The receptor's source is a woman between 50 and 59 years old with non-small cell lung cancer. The chain carries TRBV28 and TRBJ1-1; 10 nucleotides align to TRBD1. The CDR3 sequence: CASKGQGVLGGAFF. The CDR3 DNA follows: TGTGCCAGCAAAGGACAGGGGGTTTTAGGCGGAGCTTTCTTT.